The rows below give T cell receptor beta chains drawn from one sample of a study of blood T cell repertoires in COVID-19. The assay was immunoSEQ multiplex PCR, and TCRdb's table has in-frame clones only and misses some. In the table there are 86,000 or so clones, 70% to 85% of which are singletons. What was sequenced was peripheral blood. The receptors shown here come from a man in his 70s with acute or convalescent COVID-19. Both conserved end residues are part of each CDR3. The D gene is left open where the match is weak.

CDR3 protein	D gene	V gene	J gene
CASRGRGSNQPQHF	.	TRBV2	TRBJ1-5
CASSPRDPNTGELFF	.	TRBV18	TRBJ2-2
CSGGALTGELFF	.	TRBV29-1	TRBJ2-2
CASSLGRSYEQYF	.	TRBV12-3/TRBV12-4	TRBJ2-7
CASTTGVGETQYF	TRBD1	TRBV5-4	TRBJ2-5
CASSTTGATEKLFF	TRBD1	TRBV19	TRBJ1-4
CASSVGHNTEAFF	.	TRBV9	TRBJ1-1
CASSPLLAGTGELFF	TRBD2	TRBV18	TRBJ2-2
CASSRDRTISTDTQYF	.	TRBV4-1	TRBJ2-3
CASSQQGPDTQYF	.	TRBV19	TRBJ2-3
CASRLNEKLFF	.	TRBV28	TRBJ1-4
CASSQSPQGAGNQPQHF	TRBD1	TRBV4-1	TRBJ1-5
CASSEGEDSSYEQYF	.	TRBV6-1	TRBJ2-7
CASSGTGDRETQYF	TRBD1	TRBV2	TRBJ2-5
CASGLVGVNEQFF	.	TRBV12-5	TRBJ2-1
CASSELETQYF	.	TRBV2	TRBJ2-5
CAISLSLQGSYNEQFF	TRBD1	TRBV10-3	TRBJ2-1
CASSRGSQETQYF	.	TRBV5-1	TRBJ2-5
CASSPPALAGGIGSGELFF	TRBD2	TRBV5-1	TRBJ2-2
CASSLSAGGVTEAFF	.	TRBV27	TRBJ1-1